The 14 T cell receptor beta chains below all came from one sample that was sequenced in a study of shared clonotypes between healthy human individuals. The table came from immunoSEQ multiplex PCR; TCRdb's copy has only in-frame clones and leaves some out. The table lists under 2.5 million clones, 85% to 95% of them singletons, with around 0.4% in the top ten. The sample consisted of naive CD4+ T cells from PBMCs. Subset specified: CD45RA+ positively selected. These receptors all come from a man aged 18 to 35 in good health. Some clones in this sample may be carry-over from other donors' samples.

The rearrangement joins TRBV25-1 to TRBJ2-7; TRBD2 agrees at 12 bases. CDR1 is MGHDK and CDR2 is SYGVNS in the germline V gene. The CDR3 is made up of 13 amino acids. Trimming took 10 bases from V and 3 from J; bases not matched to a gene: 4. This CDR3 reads CATRLAGVYEQYF. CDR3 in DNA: TGTGCCACCAGACTAGCGGGAGTCTACGAGCAGTACTTC.

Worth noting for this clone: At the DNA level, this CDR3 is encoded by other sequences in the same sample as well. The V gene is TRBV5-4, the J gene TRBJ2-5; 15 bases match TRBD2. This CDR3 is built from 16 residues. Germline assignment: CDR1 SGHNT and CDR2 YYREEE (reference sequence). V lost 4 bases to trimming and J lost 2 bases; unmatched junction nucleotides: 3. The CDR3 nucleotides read TGTGCCAGCAGCGGGGGGACTAGCGGGAGGCAAGAGACCCAGTACTTC. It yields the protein CASSGGTSGRQETQYF.

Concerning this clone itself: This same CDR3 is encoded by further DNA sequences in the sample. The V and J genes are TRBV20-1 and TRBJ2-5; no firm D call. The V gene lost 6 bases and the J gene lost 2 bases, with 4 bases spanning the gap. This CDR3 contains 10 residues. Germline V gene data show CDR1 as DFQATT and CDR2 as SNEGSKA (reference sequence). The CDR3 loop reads CSAVQETQYF. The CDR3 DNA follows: TGCAGTGCCGTACAAGAGACCCAGTACTTC.

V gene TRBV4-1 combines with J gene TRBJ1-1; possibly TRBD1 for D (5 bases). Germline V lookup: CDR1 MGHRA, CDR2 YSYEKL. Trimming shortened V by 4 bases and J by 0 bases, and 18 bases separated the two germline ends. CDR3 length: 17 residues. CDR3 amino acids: CASSPRGGRGLNTEAFF. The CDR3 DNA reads TGCGCCAGCAGCCCCCGAGGCGGGAGGGGCTTGAACACTGAAGCTTTCTTT.

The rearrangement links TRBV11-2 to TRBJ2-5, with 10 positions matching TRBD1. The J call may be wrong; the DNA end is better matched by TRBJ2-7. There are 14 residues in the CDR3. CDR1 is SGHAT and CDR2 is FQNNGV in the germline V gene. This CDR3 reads CASSFGTGVYEQYF. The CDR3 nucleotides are TGTGCCAGCAGCTTCGGGACAGGGGTCTACGAGCAGTACTTC.

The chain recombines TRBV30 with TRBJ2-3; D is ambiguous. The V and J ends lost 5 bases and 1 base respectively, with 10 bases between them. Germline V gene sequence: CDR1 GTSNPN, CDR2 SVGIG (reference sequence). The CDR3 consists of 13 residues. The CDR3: CAWGLTGTDTQYF. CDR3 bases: TGTGCCTGGGGGCTAACAGGCACAGATACGCAGTATTTT.

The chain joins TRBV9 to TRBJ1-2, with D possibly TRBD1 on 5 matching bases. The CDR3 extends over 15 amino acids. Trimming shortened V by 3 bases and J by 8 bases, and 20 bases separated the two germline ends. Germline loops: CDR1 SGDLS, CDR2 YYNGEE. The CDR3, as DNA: TGTGCCAGCAGCGAGGGCCCCGGGGCACTCTACGGCTACACCTTC. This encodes CASSEGPGALYGYTF.

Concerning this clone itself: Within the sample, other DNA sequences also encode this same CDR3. The CDR3 reads CASSSGTSSYNEQFF. CDR3 nucleotides: TGTGCCAGCAGCTCCGGGACGAGCTCCTACAATGAGCAGTTCTTC. This chain uses TRBV7-7 with TRBJ2-1; D is tentatively TRBD1 or TRBD2 (5 bases each). Trimming removed 4 bases at V and 0 bases at J, with 10 bases between. CDR3 length: 15 residues. CDR1 SSHAT and CDR2 FNYEAQ come from the germline V gene (reference sequence).

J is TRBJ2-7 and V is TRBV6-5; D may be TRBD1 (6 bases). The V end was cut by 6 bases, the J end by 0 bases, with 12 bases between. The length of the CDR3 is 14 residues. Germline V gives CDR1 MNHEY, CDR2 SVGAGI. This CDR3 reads CASSATGSSYEQYF. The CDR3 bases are TGTGCCAGCAGCGCTACAGGGAGCTCCTACGAGCAGTACTTC.

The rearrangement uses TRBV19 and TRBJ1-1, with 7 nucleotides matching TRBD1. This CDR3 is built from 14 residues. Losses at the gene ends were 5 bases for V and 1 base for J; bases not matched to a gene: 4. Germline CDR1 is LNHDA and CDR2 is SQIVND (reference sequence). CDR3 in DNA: TGTGCCAGTAGTTCTGGGACAGCGAACACTGAAGCTTTCTTT. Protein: CASSSGTANTEAFF.

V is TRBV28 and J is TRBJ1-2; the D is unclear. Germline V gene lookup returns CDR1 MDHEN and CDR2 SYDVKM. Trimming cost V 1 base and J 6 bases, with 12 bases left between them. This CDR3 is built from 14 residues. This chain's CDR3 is CASSLFLPRDGYTF. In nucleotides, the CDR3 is TGTGCCAGCAGTTTATTTCTCCCCCGGGATGGCTACACCTTC.

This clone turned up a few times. Here the CDR3 reads CASSPERNTEAFF. Here the CDR3 DNA reads TGTGCCAGCAGCCCGGAGAGGAACACTGAAGCTTTCTTT. V and J are TRBV7-3 and TRBJ1-1; unclear D gene. CDR3 length equals 13 residues. Germline V gene sequence: CDR1 SGHTA, CDR2 FQGTGA. Trimming removed 5 bases from V and 1 base from J, with 8 bases in between.

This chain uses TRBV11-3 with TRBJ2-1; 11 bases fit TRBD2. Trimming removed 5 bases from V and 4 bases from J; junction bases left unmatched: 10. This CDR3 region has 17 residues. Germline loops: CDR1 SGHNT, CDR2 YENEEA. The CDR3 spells CASSAELAGDSYNEQFF. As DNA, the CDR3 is TGTGCCAGCAGCGCAGAACTAGCGGGAGACTCTTACAATGAGCAGTTCTTC.

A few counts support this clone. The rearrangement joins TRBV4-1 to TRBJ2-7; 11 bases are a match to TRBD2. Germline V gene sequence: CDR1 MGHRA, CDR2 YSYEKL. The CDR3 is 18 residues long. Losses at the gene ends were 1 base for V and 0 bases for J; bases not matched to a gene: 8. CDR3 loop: CASSQGLAGGLPSYEQYF. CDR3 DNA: TGCGCCAGCAGCCAAGGGCTAGCGGGAGGCCTACCCTCCTACGAGCAGTACTTC.